The rows below give T cell receptor beta chains drawn from one sample of a study of vaccination effects on CD4 cells after COVID-19. Libraries were prepared by immunoSEQ multiplex PCR; TCRdb keeps only in-frame clonotypes and omits some of them. This table holds around 79,000 clones, over 70% found once. The antigens these receptors bind are not known. The material sequenced was CD4+ T cells from PBMCs cultured with SARS-CoV-2 spike peptides, taken before COVID-19 vaccination. The source of these receptors is a human donor who received a COVID-19 vaccine. Both conserved end residues are part of each CDR3. The D gene is left open where the match is weak. Not every row has a clone size; where given, it reads once, few, many or a size class.

abundance	v_gene	d_gene	j_gene	CDR3nt	CDR3aa
once	TRBV2	.	TRBJ2-4	TGTGCCAGCACCGTCGGGATGGTTGACATTCAGTACTTC	CASTVGMVDIQYF
.	TRBV30	TRBD1	TRBJ1-2	TGTGCCTGGAGAGACAGGGGCAGCTATGGCTACACCTTC	CAWRDRGSYGYTF
.	TRBV5-4	.	TRBJ1-4	TGTGCCAGCAGCTTGGGACAGTCTAATGAAAAACTGTTTTTT	CASSLGQSNEKLFF
.	TRBV5-1	TRBD1	TRBJ2-1	TGCGCCAGCAGCTTCTTAGGACAGGGAATCTTCAATGAGCAGTTCTTC	CASSFLGQGIFNEQFF
.	TRBV2	TRBD1	TRBJ1-5	TGTGCCAGCAGTGCCGGGACAGGGACCCAGCCCCAGCATTTT	CASSAGTGTQPQHF
.	TRBV5-1	.	TRBJ1-2	TGCGCCAGCAGCTTGGCCAGGGGCGACTATGGCTACACCTTC	CASSLARGDYGYTF
.	TRBV2	.	TRBJ2-5	TGTGCCAGCAGTGAACGCCTAGGAAAAGAGACCCAGTACTTC	CASSERLGKETQYF
once	TRBV5-1	.	TRBJ1-3	TGCGCCAGCAGCTTGGGGGCCAGCTCTGGAAACACCATATATTTT	CASSLGASSGNTIYF
.	TRBV21-1	.	TRBJ2-1	TGTGCCAGCAGCAAGAGGACGGGCAATGAGCAGTTCTTC	CASSKRTGNEQFF
.	TRBV6-2/TRBV6-3	.	TRBJ1-5	TGTGCCAGCAGTTACTGGCAGGGGTGGAATCAGCCCCAGCATTTT	CASSYWQGWNQPQHF
.	TRBV9	.	TRBJ2-3	TGTGCCAGCAGCGTAGGCGGTCGGGCAGATACGCAGTATTTT	CASSVGGRADTQYF
.	TRBV24-1	TRBD1	TRBJ2-2	TGTGCCACCAGTGATCCTAGACAGGGGGGCACCGGGGAGCTGTTTTTT	CATSDPRQGGTGELFF
.	TRBV4-1	TRBD2	TRBJ2-3	TGCGCCAGCAGCCAACGGCCGACTAGCGGCCCCGATAGTAGCACAGATACGCAGTATTTT	CASSQRPTSGPDSSTDTQYF
.	TRBV4-1	.	TRBJ2-3	TGCGCCAGCAGCCAAGATCCGTGGGGGTATGAATATTTT	CASSQDPWGYEYF
.	TRBV19	.	TRBJ2-2	TGTGCCAGTAGATTTTCGGGGGACGGGGAGCTGTTTTTT	CASRFSGDGELFF
.	TRBV24-1	TRBD1	TRBJ1-3	TGTGCCACCAGTGATGAGGACAGGGGGAACACCATATATTTT	CATSDEDRGNTIYF
.	TRBV5-1	.	TRBJ2-5	TGCGCCAGCAGCTTGGCCACCACGTGGGGTGGCCAAGAGACCCAGTACTTC	CASSLATTWGGQETQYF
.	TRBV14	.	TRBJ1-3	TGTGCCAGCAGCCAATACGGAAACACCATATATTTT	CASSQYGNTIYF
.	TRBV6-4	.	TRBJ2-2	TGTGCCAGCAGTGACTGGGCTGGGACCGGGGAGCTGTTTTTT	CASSDWAGTGELFF
few	TRBV19	.	TRBJ1-2	TGTGCCAGTAGTATGGTTGGAGCGGGCGGCTACACCTTC	CASSMVGAGGYTF
.	TRBV24-1	.	TRBJ2-5	TGTGCCACCAGTGACTCCGCCGGGACCCAAGAGACCCAGTACTTC	CATSDSAGTQETQYF
.	TRBV9	TRBD2	TRBJ2-2	TGTGCCAGCAGCGTAGTCGGGCAGGGCCAGCGGGGGGGACCCACCGGGGAGCTGTTTTTT	CASSVVGQGQRGGPTGELFF
.	TRBV5-8	.	TRBJ2-4	TGTGCCAGCAGCTTGGTGCATATTTTACCCAAAAACATTCAGTACTTC	CASSLVHILPKNIQYF
.	TRBV18	.	TRBJ1-2	TGTGCCAGCTCACCAACAGCAGCCAGCTGGAACTATGGCTACACCTTC	CASSPTAASWNYGYTF
.	TRBV2	.	TRBJ1-2	TGTGCCAGCAGTGCGGCCAGGGCCCCTAACTATGGCTACACCTTC	CASSAARAPNYGYTF
.	TRBV19	.	TRBJ2-2	TGTGCCAGTAGTTCTCATAGCAGGGGTAGTGGGGACTGGGACACCGGGGAGCTGTTTTTT	CASSSHSRGSGDWDTGELFF
.	TRBV3-1/TRBV3-2	.	TRBJ1-5	TGTGCCAGCAGCTCTACTTCAGGGGACGGTCAGCCCCAGCATTTT	CASSSTSGDGQPQHF
.	TRBV2	.	TRBJ1-4	TGTGCCAGCAGTTCTCAGGGGAATGAAAAACTGTTTTTT	CASSSQGNEKLFF
.	TRBV7-3	.	TRBJ2-3	TGTGCCAGCAGCCCGGGACTTGGAGTCACAGATACGCAGTATTTT	CASSPGLGVTDTQYF
.	TRBV7-2	TRBD2	TRBJ2-6	TGTGCCACCTACGGGGCGGGGGGCCCTGGGGCCAACGTCCTGACTTTC	CATYGAGGPGANVLTF
.	TRBV7-3	TRBD1	TRBJ2-3	TGTGCCAGCAGCTTACTAGGGACAGGAACAGATACGCAGTATTTT	CASSLLGTGTDTQYF
.	TRBV4-1	TRBD1	TRBJ2-2	TGCGCCAGCAGCCCAAGGACAGGGGGCGACACCGGGGAGCTGTTTTTT	CASSPRTGGDTGELFF
.	TRBV6-2/TRBV6-3	TRBD1	TRBJ1-2	TGTGCCAGCAGTCCGCAGGGGGCTAACTATGGCTACACCTTC	CASSPQGANYGYTF
.	TRBV10-3	TRBD2	TRBJ2-5	TGTGCCATCAGGGGGCCCTTGGGAGCGGGGGAGGAGACCCAGTACTTC	CAIRGPLGAGEETQYF
few	TRBV4-3	.	TRBJ1-1	TGCGCCAGCAGCCAATTATGGACCGGTACTGAAGCTTTCTTT	CASSQLWTGTEAFF
.	TRBV5-4	.	TRBJ2-2	TGTGCCAGCAGCTTGGCCGGGATCCACACCGGGGAGCTGTTTTTT	CASSLAGIHTGELFF
.	TRBV24-1	.	TRBJ2-2	TGTGCCACCAGTGATTTCAGGGCGAGCACCGGGGAGCTGTTTTTT	CATSDFRASTGELFF
few	TRBV19	.	TRBJ1-1	TGTGCCAGTAAACCTGGTTCAGGAAGGGCTGAAGCTTTCTTT	CASKPGSGRAEAFF
.	TRBV5-1	TRBD2	TRBJ2-3	TGCGCCAGCAGCTTGTATAAGGGCGGGGGGACAGATACGCAGTATTTT	CASSLYKGGGTDTQYF
.	TRBV28	.	TRBJ1-1	TGTGCCAGCAGTTTATCCGCAATGAGGGCATCCTCTTTT	CASSLSAMRASSF
.	TRBV4-1	.	TRBJ1-4	TGCGCCAGCAGCCCCGTCGGGCCAAATGAAAAACTGTTTTTT	CASSPVGPNEKLFF
.	TRBV21-1	.	TRBJ2-1	TGTGCCTGCCCCCGGGCCACAACCTACAATGAGCAGTTCTTC	CACPRATTYNEQFF
.	TRBV24-1	.	TRBJ2-2	TGTGCCACCAGTGATCCTATTCCCTCGAACACCGGGGAGCTGTTTTTT	CATSDPIPSNTGELFF